This T cell receptor (beta chain) was profiled in a study of human T cells and chemical hapten exposure. The overall study: Scalp application of diphenylcyclopropenone was performed weekly in patients across the entire approximately 23-week study.

This clonotype turned up a few times. Antigen: not known. Time point: pre-sensitization, week 0. Treatment: therapeutic diphenylcyclopropenone sensitization with weekly scalp DPC. Prior to application of each patch test, blood was drawn. Study results and caveats: Expanded TCRs were compared with controls, and the expanded TCRs formed significantly more large CDR3 similarity clusters.

Individual cDNA molecules received unique molecular identifiers in the library. TCRdb passed the RACE reads through MiXCR, listing each CDR3 protein once. The sample holds some 74,000 distinct CDR3 sequences, approximately 15% seen once. The V gene lost 3 bases and the J gene lost 4 bases, with 5 bases spanning the gap. CDR3 length: 11 amino acids. CDR1 and CDR2 from the germline V gene are SQVTM and ANQGSEA. The material was whole blood, obtained in connection with sensitization to the hapten diphenylcyclopropenone (DPC). The chain is built from TRBV29-1 and TRBJ2-3; the D is unclear. This clonotype was sampled from a woman aged 45 to 65 with alopecia areata. Some clones in this sample may be carry-over from other donors' samples. As DNA, the CDR3 is TGCAGCGTTGAGGGCCCAGATACGCAGTATTTT. It translates to CSVEGPDTQYF.